This T cell receptor (beta chain) was identified in a study of beta chain features in type 1 diabetes. Whole-study results and caveats: Shortening of TCRB CDR3s, moderate but significant, appeared in all four CD4+ subsets of Type 1 diabetes patients.

Notes on this clone: What it binds is not known.

CDR3 length equals 13 residues. V was cut by 6 bases and J by 7 bases, with 15 bases left in between. Germline V gene data show CDR1 as MNHNS and CDR2 as SASEGT. As every portion of the isolated RNA was reverse transcribed, the sequencing read expressed TCRB transcripts. Clones were read by immunoSEQ multiplex PCR, and TCRdb kept only the in-frame ones, dropping some. The sample holds approximately 250,000 clones, around 24% seen once. This TCR derives from a woman in her twenties or thirties with type 1 diabetes. The chain links TRBV6-1 to TRBJ2-5; a weak D match, TRBD1 (5 bases). The sample was naive CD4+ T cells from blood. The CDR3, as DNA: TGTGCCAGCAGAGAAAACAGGTTCCGGACCCAGTACTTC. Encoded protein: CASRENRFRTQYF.